The subject of this entry is one T cell receptor beta chain. The target antigen is unknown. This specimen comes from a study of metastatic and nonmetastatic thyroid tumors. Study-wide context: Repertoires from blood and tumor or nodule tissue of malignant and benign thyroid patients were compared. Regarding the study as a whole: It was reported that TCR beta diversity was significantly higher in malignant thyroid tumors than benign nodules, in blood and tumor.

As handled by the study authors: To classify distant metastasis in papillary thyroid cancer, a model was built from CDR3 differences across clinicopathological groups. TCRdb re-called clones via MiXCR from the PCR reads. TCRdb's processing, not the authors' own work, is the source of the V and J calls. The sample has approximately 32,000 clones, 33% seen once. Until they underwent thyroid surgery, no patient had received any treatment. The CDR3 runs 14 residues. Trimming cost V 6 bases and J 0 bases, with 10 bases left between them. Germline assignment: CDR1 KGHDR and CDR2 SFDVKD. The clonotype was recovered from a female donor with papillary thyroid cancer or a benign thyroid nodule (not recorded which). Some clones in this sample may be carry-over from other donors' samples. The sample consisted of tumor tissue. The V and J genes are TRBV24-1 and TRBJ1-1, with D possibly TRBD1 on 5 matching bases. DNA of the CDR3: TGTGCCACCAGTCAGGGCAGCATGAACACTGAAGCTTTCTTT. This encodes CATSQGSMNTEAFF.